This TCR beta chain came from a study of blood T cell repertoires in COVID-19. Study-level background: Samples taken during acute and convalescent COVID-19 were collected in the United States, Italy and Spain.

The count of this clone is one. In the original workflow: Cell counts per sample came from amplifying reference gene primers. Data came from immunoSEQ multiplex PCR; TCRdb stores just in-frame clones and leaves some out. From that table come the V and J calls and clone size; the DNA was used to work out D and trimming. In the table there are 150,000 to 200,000 clones, more than 70% of which are singletons. This CDR3 has 14 amino acids. Trimming removed 4 bases from V and 6 bases from J, with 16 bases in between. The V gene's germline CDR1 is SGHRS and CDR2 YFSETQ. The sample was peripheral blood. The TCR sequence derives from a man aged 35 to 55 with active or convalescent COVID-19. The genes are TRBV5-1 and TRBJ1-1; D uncertain. CDR3: CASSRTEGYAEAFF. For the CDR3, the DNA is TGCGCCAGCAGCCGTACCGAGGGATACGCTGAAGCTTTCTTT.